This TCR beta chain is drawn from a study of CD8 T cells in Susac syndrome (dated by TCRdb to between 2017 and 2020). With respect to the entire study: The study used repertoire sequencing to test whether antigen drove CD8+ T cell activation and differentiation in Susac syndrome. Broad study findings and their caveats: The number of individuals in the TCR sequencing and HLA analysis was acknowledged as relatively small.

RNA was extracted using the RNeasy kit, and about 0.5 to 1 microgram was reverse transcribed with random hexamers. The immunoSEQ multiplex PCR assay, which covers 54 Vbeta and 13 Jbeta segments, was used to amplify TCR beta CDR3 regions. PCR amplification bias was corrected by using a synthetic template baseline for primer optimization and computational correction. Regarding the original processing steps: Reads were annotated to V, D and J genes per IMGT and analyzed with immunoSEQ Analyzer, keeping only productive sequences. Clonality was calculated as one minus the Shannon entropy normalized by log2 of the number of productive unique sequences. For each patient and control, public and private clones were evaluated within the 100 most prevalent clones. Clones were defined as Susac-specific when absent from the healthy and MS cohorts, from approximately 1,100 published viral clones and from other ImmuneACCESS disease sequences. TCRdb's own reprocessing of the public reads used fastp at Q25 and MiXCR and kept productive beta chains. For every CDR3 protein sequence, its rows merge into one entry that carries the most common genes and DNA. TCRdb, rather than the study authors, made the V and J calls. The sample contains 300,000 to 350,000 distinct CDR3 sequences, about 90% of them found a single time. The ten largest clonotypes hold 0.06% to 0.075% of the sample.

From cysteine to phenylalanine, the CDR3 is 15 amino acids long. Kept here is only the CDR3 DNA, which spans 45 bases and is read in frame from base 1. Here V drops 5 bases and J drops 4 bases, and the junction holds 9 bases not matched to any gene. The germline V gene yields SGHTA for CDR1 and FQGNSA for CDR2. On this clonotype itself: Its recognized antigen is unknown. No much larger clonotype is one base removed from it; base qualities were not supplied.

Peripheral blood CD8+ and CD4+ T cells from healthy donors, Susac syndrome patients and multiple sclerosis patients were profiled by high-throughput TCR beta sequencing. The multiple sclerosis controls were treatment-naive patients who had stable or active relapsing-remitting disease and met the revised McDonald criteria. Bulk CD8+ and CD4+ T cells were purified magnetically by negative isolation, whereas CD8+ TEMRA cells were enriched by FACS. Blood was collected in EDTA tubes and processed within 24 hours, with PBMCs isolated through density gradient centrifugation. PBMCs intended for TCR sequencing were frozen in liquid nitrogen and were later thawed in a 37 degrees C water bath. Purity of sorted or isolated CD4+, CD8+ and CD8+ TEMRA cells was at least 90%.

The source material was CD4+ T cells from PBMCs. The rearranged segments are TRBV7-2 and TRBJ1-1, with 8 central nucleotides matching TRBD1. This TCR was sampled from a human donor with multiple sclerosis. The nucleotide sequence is TGTGCCAGCAGCGCAGGGCGAACAGGGGGCACTGAAGCTTTCTTT. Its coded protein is CASSAGRTGGTEAFF.